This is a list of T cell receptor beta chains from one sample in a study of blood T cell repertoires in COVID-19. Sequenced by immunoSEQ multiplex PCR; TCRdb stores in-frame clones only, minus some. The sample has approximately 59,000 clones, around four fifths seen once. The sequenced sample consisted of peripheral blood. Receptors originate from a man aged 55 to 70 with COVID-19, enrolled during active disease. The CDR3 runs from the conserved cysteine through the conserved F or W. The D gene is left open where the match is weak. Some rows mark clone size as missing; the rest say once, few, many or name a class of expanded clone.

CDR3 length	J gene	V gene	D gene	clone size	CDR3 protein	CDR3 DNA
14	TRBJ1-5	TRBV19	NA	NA	CASSIPHLNQPQHF	TGTGCCAGTAGTATCCCCCATCTAAATCAGCCCCAGCATTTT
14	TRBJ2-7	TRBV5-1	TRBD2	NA	CASSLTSGLYEQYF	TGCGCCAGCAGCTTGACTAGCGGGCTCTACGAGCAGTACTTC
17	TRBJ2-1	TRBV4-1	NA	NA	CASSHSSGESSYNEQFF	TGCGCCAGCAGCCATTCATCCGGGGAGAGCTCCTACAATGAGCAGTTCTTC
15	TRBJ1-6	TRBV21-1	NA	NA	CASRTGRSYNSPLHF	TGTGCCAGCAGGACAGGGCGTTCCTATAATTCACCCCTCCACTTT
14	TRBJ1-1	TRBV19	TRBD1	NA	CASREGTANTEAFF	TGTGCCAGTAGGGAAGGGACAGCGAACACTGAAGCTTTCTTT
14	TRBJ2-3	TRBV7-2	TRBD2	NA	CASSFAGGTDTQYF	TGTGCCAGCAGCTTCGCGGGAGGTACAGATACGCAGTATTTT
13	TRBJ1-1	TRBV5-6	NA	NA	CASGAQRTNEAFF	TGTGCCAGCGGCGCCCAGCGAACGAATGAAGCTTTCTTT
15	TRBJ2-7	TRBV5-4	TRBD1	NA	CASSSVGTGQYEQYF	TGTGCCAGCAGCTCAGTCGGGACAGGGCAGTACGAGCAGTACTTC
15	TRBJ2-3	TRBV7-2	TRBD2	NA	CASTPAGGYSDTQYF	TGTGCCAGCACCCCCGCGGGAGGGTATTCAGATACGCAGTATTTT
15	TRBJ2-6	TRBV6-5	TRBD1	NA	CASSHQGAGANVLTF	TGTGCCAGCAGCCACCAGGGGGCTGGGGCCAACGTCCTGACTTTC
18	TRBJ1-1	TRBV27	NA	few	CASSPGAFKTIEDTEAFF	TGTGCCAGCAGCCCCGGAGCATTTAAGACCATTGAGGACACTGAAGCTTTCTTT
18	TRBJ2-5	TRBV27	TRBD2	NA	CASSPGTSGRRGQETQYF	TGTGCCAGCAGCCCCGGGACTAGCGGGAGGCGTGGCCAAGAGACCCAGTACTTC
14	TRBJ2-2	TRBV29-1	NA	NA	CSACYMGYTGELFF	TGCAGCGCCTGTTATATGGGCTACACCGGGGAGCTGTTTTTT
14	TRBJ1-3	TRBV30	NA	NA	CAWMEGSVGNTIYF	TGTGCCTGGATGGAGGGGTCCGTTGGAAACACCATATATTTT
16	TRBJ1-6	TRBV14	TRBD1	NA	CASSQGQGFYNSPLHF	TGTGCCAGCAGCCAGGGACAGGGGTTCTATAATTCACCCCTCCACTTT
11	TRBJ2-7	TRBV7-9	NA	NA	CASSLSDEQYF	TGTGCCAGCAGCTTATCGGACGAGCAGTACTTC